The clone carrying this TCR beta chain was seen only a few times. Antigen unknown. TCRdb recomputed calls from the 5' RACE reads with MiXCR, one row per CDR3 protein. The sample lists 1.5 million to 2 million distinct CDR3 sequences, 32% occurring once. The data are from a study of identical twins. The donors were all healthy and Caucasian. Study results and caveats: Out-of-frame TCR alpha sharing observed in monozygotic twins exceeded model estimates. Fewer insertions were carried by abundant cord blood beta clonotypes, but none was seen in memory repertoires. Its conclusions, products of cross-sectional statistical analysis, did not come from following the same donors.

Germline CDR1 and CDR2: MGHRA and YSYEKL. V dropped 4 bases and J dropped 4; count of bases not matched to a gene: 21. The CDR3 is 20 residues long. This TCR was recovered from a newborn girl in good health. V gene TRBV4-1 combines with J gene TRBJ1-4, with 7 bases fitting TRBD1. Sequences were obtained from cord blood. CDR3 in amino acids: CASSRNRIRDSVFFNEKLFF. DNA of the CDR3: TGCGCCAGCAGCCGGAACCGGATCCGGGACAGCGTTTTTTTTAATGAAAAACTGTTTTTT.